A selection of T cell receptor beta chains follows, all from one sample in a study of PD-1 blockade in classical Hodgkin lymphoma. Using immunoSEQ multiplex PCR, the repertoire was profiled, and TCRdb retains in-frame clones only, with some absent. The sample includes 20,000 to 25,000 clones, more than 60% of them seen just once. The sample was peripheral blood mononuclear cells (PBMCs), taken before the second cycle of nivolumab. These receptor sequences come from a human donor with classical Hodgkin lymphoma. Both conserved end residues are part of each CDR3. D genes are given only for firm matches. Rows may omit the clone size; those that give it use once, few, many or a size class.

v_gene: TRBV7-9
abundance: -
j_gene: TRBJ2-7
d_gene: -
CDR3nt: TGTGCCAGCAGCTCCCGACATTCCTACGAGCAGTACTTC
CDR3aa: CASSSRHSYEQYF

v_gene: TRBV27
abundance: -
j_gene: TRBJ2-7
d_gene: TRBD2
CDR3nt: TGTGCCAGCAGTCTAGCGGCCCCCTACGAGCAGTACTTC
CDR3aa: CASSLAAPYEQYF

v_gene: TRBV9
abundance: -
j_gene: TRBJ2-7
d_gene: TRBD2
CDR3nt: TGTGCCAGCAGCTTATCCGGGACTAGCGGCTACGAGCAGTACTTC
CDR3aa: CASSLSGTSGYEQYF

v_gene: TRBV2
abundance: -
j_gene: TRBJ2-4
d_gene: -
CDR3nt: TGTGCCAGCAGTGAACTCAGTTTTCAGTACTTC
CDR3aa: CASSELSFQYF

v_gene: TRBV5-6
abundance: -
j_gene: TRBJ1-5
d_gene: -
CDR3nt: TGTGCCAGCAGCGTTTCCGGGAAGAAGGGCGGTCAGCCCCAGCATTTT
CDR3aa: CASSVSGKKGGQPQHF

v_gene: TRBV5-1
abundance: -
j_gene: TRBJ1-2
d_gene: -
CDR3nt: TGCGCCAGCAGCCCTGCGACAGGAGATGGCTACACCTTC
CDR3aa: CASSPATGDGYTF

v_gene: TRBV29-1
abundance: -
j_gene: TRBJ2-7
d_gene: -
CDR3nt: TGCAGCGTTTCCATCGGGCTCCAATCGCCCTACGAGCAGTACTTC
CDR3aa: CSVSIGLQSPYEQYF

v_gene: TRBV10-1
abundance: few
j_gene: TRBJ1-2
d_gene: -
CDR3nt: TGCGCCAGCAGTGAGTCGGGGAGCTATGGCTACACCTTC
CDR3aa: CASSESGSYGYTF

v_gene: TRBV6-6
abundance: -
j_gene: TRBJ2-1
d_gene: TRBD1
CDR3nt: TGTGCCAGCAGTTACTCGAAGGAAAGAGACAGGGGTTTCTTC
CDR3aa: CASSYSKERDRGFF

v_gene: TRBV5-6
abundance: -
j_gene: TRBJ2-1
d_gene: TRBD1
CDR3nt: TGTGCCAGCAGCTCAGGACAGGGGGCCCCCACCCCGTTCTTC
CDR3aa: CASSSGQGAPTPFF

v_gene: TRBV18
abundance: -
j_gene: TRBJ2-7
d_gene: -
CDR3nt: TGTGCCAGCTCATCCCAGGGGTACTCCTACGAGCAGTACTTC
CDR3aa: CASSSQGYSYEQYF

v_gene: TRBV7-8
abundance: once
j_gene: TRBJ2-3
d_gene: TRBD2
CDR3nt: TGTGCCAGCAGCCAACTAGCGGGGGACACAGATACGCAGTATTTT
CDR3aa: CASSQLAGDTDTQYF

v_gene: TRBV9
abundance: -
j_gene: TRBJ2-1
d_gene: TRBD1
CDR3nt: TGTGCCAGCAGGGCGCCCGGGACAGACGATTACAATGAGCAGTTCTTC
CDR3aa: CASRAPGTDDYNEQFF

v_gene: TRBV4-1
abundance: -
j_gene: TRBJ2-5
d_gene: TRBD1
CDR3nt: TGCGCCAGCAGCCAGGGACAGGGGGTTAGCCGAGAGACCCAGTACTTC
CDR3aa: CASSQGQGVSRETQYF

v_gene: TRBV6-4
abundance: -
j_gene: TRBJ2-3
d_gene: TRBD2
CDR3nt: TGTGCCAGCAGTGACCGGGGACTAGCGGGACTAAGCACAGATACGCAGTATTTT
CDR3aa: CASSDRGLAGLSTDTQYF

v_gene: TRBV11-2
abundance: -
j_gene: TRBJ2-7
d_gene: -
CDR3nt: TGTGCCAGCAGCTCACCAAGGAGGGTAGAGCAGTACTTC
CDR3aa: CASSSPRRVEQYF

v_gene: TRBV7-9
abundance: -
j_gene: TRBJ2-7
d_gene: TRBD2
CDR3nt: TGTGCCAGCAGCCTAGCGGGAGTTGACTACGAGCAGTACTTC
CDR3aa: CASSLAGVDYEQYF

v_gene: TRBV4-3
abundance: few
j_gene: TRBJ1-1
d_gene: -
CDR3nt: TGCGCCAGCAGCCGGGCCAGGGGAATGAACACTGAAGCTTTCTTT
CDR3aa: CASSRARGMNTEAFF

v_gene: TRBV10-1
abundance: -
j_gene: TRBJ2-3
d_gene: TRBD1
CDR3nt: TGCGCCAGCAGTTCCGGACAGGGGGCCTTGGATACGCAGTATTTT
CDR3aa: CASSSGQGALDTQYF

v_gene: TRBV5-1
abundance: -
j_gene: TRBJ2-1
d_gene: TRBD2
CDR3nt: TGCGCCAGCAGCCCCCTGGGGGGGAAGGACTACAATGAGCAGTTCTTC
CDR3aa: CASSPLGGKDYNEQFF

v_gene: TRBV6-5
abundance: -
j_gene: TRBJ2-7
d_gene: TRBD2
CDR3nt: TGTGCCAGCAGTCTTAGCGGGAGGGCCATGAACGAGCAGTACTTC
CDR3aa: CASSLSGRAMNEQYF

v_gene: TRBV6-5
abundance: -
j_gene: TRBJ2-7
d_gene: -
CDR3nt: TGTGCCAGCAGTTACTCGACAGGATCCTTTGAGCAGTACTTC
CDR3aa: CASSYSTGSFEQYF

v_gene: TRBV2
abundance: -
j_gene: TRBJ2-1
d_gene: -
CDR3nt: TGTGCCAGCCAAAGCCGGGACTCCTACAATGAGCAGTTCTTC
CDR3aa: CASQSRDSYNEQFF

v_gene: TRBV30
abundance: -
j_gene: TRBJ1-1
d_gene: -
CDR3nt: TGTGCCTGGGACATGAACACTGAAGCTTTCTTT
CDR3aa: CAWDMNTEAFF

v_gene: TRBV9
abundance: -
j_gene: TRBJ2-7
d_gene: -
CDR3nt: TGTGCCAGCAGCGTGTCGTTGGGGGGCTCCTACGAGCAGTACTTC
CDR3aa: CASSVSLGGSYEQYF

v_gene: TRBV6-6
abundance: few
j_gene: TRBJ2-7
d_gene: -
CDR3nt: TGTGCCAGCAGTCCCCTGCCGGGTACCTACGAGCAGTACTTC
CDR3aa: CASSPLPGTYEQYF

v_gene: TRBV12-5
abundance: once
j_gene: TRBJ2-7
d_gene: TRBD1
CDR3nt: TGTGCTAGTGACGAAGAAAAGGGGACAGGGTCCGTTGAGCAGTACTTC
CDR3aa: CASDEEKGTGSVEQYF

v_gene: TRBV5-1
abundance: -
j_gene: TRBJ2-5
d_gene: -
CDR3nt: TGCGCCAGCAACTTTAGACAGGCCCCCCAAGAGACCCAGTACTTC
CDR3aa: CASNFRQAPQETQYF

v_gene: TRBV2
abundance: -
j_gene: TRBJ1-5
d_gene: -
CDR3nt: TGTGCCAGCAGCGCCTGGGACGGGAACAATCAGCCCCAGCATTTT
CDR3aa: CASSAWDGNNQPQHF

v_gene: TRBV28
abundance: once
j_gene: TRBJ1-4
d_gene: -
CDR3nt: TGTGCCAGCAGGACGACAGTCGAAAAACTGTTTTTT
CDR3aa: CASRTTVEKLFF

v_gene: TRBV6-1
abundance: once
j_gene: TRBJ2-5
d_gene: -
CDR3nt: TGTGCCAGCAGTGAAGCTTGGGGGGGGCGAGAGACCCAGTACTTC
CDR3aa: CASSEAWGGRETQYF

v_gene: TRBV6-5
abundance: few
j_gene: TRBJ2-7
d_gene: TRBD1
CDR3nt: TGTGCCAGCAGTCAAGGGACAGGGCTCGAGCAGTACTTC
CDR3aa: CASSQGTGLEQYF

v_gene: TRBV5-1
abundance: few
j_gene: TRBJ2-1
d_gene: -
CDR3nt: TGCGCCAGCAGCTTGGTTTTCGCGACTAATGATGCCTACAATGAGCAGTTCTTC
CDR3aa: CASSLVFATNDAYNEQFF

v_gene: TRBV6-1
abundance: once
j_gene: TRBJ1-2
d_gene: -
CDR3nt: TGTGCCAGCAGTGAGGGTTGGGGCTACACCTTC
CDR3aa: CASSEGWGYTF

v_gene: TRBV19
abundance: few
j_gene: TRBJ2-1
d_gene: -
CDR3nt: TGTGCCAGTAGTAGGGCCCTCTTCTCCTACAATGAGCAGTTCTTC
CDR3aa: CASSRALFSYNEQFF

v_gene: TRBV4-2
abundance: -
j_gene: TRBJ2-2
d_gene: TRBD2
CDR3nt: TGTGCCAGCAGCCACCAGGCTGGGCTAGCGGGAGTGCACACCGGGGAGCTGTTTTTT
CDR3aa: CASSHQAGLAGVHTGELFF

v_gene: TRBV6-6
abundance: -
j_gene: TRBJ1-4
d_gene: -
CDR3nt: TGTGCCAGCACCAACACGAAAAAACTGTTTTTT
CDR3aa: CASTNTKKLFF

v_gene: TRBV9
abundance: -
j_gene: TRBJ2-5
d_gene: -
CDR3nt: TGTGCCAGCAGCGTAGCGGTAGGAGGGGGCGTGGAGACCCAGTACTTC
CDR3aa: CASSVAVGGGVETQYF